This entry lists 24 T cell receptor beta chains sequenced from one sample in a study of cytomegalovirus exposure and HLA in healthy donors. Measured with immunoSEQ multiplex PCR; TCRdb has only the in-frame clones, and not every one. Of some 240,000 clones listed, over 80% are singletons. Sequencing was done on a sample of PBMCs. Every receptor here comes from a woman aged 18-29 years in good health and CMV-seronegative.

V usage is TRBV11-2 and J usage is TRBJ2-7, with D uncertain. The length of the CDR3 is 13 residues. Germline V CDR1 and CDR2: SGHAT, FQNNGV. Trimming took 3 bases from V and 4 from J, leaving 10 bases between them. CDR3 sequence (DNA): TGTGCCAGCAGCTTTGAACAGCAATACGAGCAGTACTTC. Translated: CASSFEQQYEQYF.

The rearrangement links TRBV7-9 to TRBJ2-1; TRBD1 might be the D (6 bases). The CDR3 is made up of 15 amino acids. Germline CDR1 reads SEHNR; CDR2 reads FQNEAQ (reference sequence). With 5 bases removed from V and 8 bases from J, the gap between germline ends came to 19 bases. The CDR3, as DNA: TGTGCCAGCAGCCCTTACAGGGAAAAGGGCGATGAGCAGTTCTTC. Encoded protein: CASSPYREKGDEQFF.

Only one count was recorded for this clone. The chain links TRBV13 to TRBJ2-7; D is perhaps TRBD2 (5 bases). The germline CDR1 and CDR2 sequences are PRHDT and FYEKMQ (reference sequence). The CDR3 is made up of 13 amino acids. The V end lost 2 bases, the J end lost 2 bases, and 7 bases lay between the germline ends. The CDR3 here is CASSLPGTYEQYF. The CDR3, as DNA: TGTGCCAGCAGCTTACCGGGGACCTACGAGCAGTACTTC.

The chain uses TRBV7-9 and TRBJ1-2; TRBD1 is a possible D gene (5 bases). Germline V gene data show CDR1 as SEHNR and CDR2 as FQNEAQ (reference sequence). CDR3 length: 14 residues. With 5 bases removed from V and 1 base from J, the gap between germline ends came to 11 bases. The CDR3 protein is CASSLAGVNYGYTF. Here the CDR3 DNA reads TGTGCCAGCAGCCTGGCGGGGGTTAACTATGGCTACACCTTC.

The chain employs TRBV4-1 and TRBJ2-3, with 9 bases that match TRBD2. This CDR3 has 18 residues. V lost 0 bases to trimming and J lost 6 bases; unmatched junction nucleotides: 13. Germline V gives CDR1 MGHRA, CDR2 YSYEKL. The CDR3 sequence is CASSQEGLVAGARDTQYF. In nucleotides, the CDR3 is TGCGCCAGCAGCCAAGAAGGGCTTGTAGCGGGAGCGAGGGATACGCAGTATTTT.

The CDR3 coding sequence is TGTGCCAGCAGTGAAATGAGGACAGCTCCGGATGGCTACACCTTC. Encoded protein: CASSEMRTAPDGYTF. The chain combines TRBV2 with TRBJ1-2, with a weak D call TRBD1 (6 bases). Germline loops: CDR1 SNHLY, CDR2 FYNNEI. The CDR3 spans 15 residues. V lost 2 bases and J 6 bases, leaving 16 bases between the germline ends.

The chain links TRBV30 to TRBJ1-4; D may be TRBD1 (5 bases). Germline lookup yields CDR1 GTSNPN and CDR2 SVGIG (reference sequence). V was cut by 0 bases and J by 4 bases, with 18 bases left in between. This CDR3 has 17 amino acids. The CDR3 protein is CAWSVAGRTGFNEKLFF. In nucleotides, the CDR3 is TGTGCCTGGAGTGTAGCGGGGCGCACAGGTTTTAATGAAAAACTGTTTTTT.

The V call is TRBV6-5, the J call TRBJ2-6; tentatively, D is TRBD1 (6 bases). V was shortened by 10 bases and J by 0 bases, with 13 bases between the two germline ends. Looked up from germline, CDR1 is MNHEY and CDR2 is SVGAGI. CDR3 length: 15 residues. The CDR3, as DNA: TGTGCCACCAGGGGTGGGAACTCTGGGGCCAACGTCCTGACTTTC. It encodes CATRGGNSGANVLTF.

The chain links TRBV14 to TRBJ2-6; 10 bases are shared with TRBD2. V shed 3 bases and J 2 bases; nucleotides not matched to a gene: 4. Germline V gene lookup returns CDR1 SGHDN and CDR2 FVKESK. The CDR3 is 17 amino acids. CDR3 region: CASSQWGLATGANVLTF. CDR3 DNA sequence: TGTGCCAGCAGCCAGTGGGGACTAGCGACTGGGGCCAACGTCCTGACTTTC.

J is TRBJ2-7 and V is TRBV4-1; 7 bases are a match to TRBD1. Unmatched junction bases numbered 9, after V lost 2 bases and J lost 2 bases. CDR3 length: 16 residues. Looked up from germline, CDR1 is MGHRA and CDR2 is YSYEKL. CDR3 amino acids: CASSQRSGTATYEQYF. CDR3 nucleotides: TGCGCCAGCAGCCAACGAAGTGGGACAGCAACCTACGAGCAGTACTTC.

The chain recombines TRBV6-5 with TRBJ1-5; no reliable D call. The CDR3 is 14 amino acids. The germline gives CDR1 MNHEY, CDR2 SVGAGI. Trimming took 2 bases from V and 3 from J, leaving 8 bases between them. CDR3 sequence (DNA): TGTGCCAGCAGTTACGCGACAACCAATCAGCCCCAGCATTTT. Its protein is CASSYATTNQPQHF.

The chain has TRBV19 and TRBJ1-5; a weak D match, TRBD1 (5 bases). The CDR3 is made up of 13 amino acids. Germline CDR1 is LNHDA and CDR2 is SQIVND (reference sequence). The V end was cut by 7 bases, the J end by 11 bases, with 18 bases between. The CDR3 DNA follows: TGTGCCAGTACCGCGACAGCCCTGAAGTCCCAGCATTTT. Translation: CASTATALKSQHF.

CDR3 residues: CASRGPGGKVTDTQYF. The CDR3 DNA reads as TGTGCCAGCAGGGGCCCGGGCGGGAAAGTGACAGATACGCAGTATTTT. The rearrangement joins TRBV27 to TRBJ2-3; D possibly corresponds to TRBD2 (6 bases). CDR1 is MNHEY and CDR2 is SMNVEV in the germline V gene (reference sequence). Trimming stripped 6 bases from V and 3 bases from J, with 19 bases between. The CDR3 covers 16 residues.

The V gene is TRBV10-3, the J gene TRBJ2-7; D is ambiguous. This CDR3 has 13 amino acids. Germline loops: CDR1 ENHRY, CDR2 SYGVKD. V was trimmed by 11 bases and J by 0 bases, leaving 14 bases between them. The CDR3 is CAFRTDDSYEQYF. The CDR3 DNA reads TGTGCCTTCCGGACGGACGACTCCTACGAGCAGTACTTC.

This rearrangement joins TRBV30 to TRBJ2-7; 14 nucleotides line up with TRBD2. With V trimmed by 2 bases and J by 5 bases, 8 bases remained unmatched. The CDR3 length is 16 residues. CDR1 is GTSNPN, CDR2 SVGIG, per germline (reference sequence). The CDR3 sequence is CAWSPPLTSGRDEQYF. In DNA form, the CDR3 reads TGTGCCTGGAGTCCCCCTTTGACTAGCGGGAGGGACGAGCAGTACTTC.

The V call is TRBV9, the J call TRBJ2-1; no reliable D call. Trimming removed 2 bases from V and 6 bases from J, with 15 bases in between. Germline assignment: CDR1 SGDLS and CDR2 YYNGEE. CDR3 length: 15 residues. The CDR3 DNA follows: TGTGCCAGCAGCGTGGCTAACTGGGCCCCCAATGAGCAGTTCTTC. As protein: CASSVANWAPNEQFF.

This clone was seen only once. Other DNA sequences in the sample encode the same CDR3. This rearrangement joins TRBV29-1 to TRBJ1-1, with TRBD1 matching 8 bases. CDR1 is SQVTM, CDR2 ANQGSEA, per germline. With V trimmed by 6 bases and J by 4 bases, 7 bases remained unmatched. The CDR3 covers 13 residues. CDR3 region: CSVGQGGGTEAFF. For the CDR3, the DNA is TGCAGCGTCGGACAGGGTGGAGGCACTGAAGCTTTCTTT.

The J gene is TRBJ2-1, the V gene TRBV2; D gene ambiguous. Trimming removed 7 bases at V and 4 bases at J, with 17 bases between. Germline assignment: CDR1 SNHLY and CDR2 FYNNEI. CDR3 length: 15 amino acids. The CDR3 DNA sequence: TGTGCCAGCATAAACCCAAACCATCGGTACAATGAGCAGTTCTTC. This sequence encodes CASINPNHRYNEQFF.

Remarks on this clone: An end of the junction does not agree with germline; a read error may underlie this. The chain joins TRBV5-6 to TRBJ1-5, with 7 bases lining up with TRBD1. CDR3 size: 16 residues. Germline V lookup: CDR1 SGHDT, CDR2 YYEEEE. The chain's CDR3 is CASILGPGTGNQPQHF. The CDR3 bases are TGTGCCAGCATCTTGGGGCCCGGGACAGGCAATCAGCCCCAGCATTTT.

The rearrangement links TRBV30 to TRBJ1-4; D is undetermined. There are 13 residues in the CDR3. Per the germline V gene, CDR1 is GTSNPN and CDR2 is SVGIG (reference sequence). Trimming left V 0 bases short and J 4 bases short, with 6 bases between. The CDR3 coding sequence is TGTGCCTGGAGTGTAGTAGTTAATGAAAAACTGTTTTTT. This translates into CAWSVVVNEKLFF.

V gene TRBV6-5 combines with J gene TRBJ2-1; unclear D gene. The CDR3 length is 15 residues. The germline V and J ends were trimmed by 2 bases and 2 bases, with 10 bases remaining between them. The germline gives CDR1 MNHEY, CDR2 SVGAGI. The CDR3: CASSYGRSTYNEQFF. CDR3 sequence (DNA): TGTGCCAGCAGTTACGGGCGGTCCACCTACAATGAGCAGTTCTTC.

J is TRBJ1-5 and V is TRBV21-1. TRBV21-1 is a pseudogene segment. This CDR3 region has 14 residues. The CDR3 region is CASSKGNKDQPQHF. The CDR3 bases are TGTGCCAGCAGCAAGGGAAACAAGGATCAGCCCCAGCATTTT.

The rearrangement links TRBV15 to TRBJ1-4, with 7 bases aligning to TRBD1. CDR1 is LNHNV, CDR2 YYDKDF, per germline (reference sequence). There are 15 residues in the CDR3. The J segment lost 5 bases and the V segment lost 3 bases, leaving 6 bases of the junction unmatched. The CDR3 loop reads CATSRTGLVNEKLFF. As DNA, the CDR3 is TGTGCCACCAGCAGGACAGGGTTGGTGAATGAAAAACTGTTTTTT.

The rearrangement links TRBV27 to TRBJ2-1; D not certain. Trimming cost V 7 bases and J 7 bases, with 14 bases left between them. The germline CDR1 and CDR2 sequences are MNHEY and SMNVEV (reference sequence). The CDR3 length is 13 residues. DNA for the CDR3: TGTGCCAGCAAGCTCTCTGAACTTAATGAGCAGTTCTTC. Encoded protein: CASKLSELNEQFF.